Presented here are 5 T cell receptor beta chains from one specimen sequenced in a study of cytomegalovirus exposure and HLA in healthy donors. The PCR used 60 Vbeta and 13 Jbeta primers. Assay used: immunoSEQ multiplex PCR; TCRdb lists only in-frame clones, some missing. The table includes over 85,000 clones, 70% to 85% detected once. What was sequenced was PBMCs. These receptors came from a man aged 25-40 years in good health and CMV-seropositive.

The rearrangement links TRBV12-5 to TRBJ1-3; 8 bases line up with TRBD1. From germline, CDR1 is LGHNT and CDR2 FRNRAP. The length of the CDR3 is 16 residues. Trimming at V came to 0 bases and at J to 0 bases, leaving 1 base not matched to a gene. CDR3 sequence: CASGLVTGGSGNTIYF. CDR3 DNA sequence: TGTGCTAGTGGTTTGGTAACAGGGGGCTCTGGAAACACCATATATTTT.

The chain carries TRBV7-2 and TRBJ2-1; the match to TRBD2 covers 10 bases. The germline gives CDR1 SGHTA, CDR2 FQGNSA. CDR3 length equals 16 residues. V shed 10 bases, J shed 0 bases, and the junction held 9 bases outside the gene matches. In DNA, the CDR3 is TGTGCCATTTTAGTAGCGGGGGGCATCTCCTACAATGAGCAGTTCTTC. Residues: CAILVAGGISYNEQFF.

The rearrangement links TRBV5-4 to TRBJ2-7; TRBD1 matches 7 bases. V lost 2 bases, J lost 2 bases, and 4 bases stayed unmatched. Germline values: CDR1 SGHNT, CDR2 YYREEE (reference sequence). This CDR3 has 14 residues. CDR3 amino acids: CASSLPGQPYEQYF. Here the CDR3 DNA reads TGTGCCAGCAGCTTACCGGGACAGCCCTACGAGCAGTACTTC.

This clone was picked up a small number of times. This chain uses TRBV4-2 with TRBJ1-1; a weak D match, TRBD1 (5 bases). Trimming pared 0 bases from V and 0 bases from J, leaving 11 bases between. The CDR3 runs 16 residues. Per the germline V gene, CDR1 is LGHNA and CDR2 is YNFKEQ. The CDR3 nucleotides are TGTGCCAGCAGCCAAGACAGGGAAGGAATGAACACTGAAGCTTTCTTT. It codes for CASSQDREGMNTEAFF.

This sequence joins TRBV19 and TRBJ2-3; D is possibly TRBD2 (6 bases). The CDR3 consists of 18 residues. Trimming shortened V by 3 bases and J by 0 bases, and 19 bases separated the two germline ends. Per the germline V gene, CDR1 is LNHDA and CDR2 is SQIVND (reference sequence). The CDR3 reads CASSILLGAGTSTDTQYF. The CDR3 nucleotides are TGTGCCAGTAGTATTCTATTAGGGGCAGGGACTAGCACAGATACGCAGTATTTT.